The clone carrying this TCR beta chain has ten or more counts. Its matching antigen is unknown. The data derive from a study of T-cell memory formation after mild COVID-19. As for the study in general: In these data, TCR clusters were largely donor specific. Whole-study results and caveats: Researchers report contracting CD4+ clones mostly in CM and EM, with CD8+ clones in EMRA.

TCRdb passed the 5' RACE reads through MiXCR, listing each CDR3 protein once. The table has about 540,000 distinct CDR3 sequences, approximately 20% seen once. Sequencing was performed on PBMCs or a T cell subset sorted from them (not recorded which). The sequence came from an adult woman who had mild COVID-19 (a few samples of this study predate the infection). Cell type and time point are not known.

The CDR3 spells CASSFGTGSYEQYF. The CDR3 nucleotides are TGCGCCAGCAGCTTCGGGACAGGGTCCTACGAGCAGTACTTC. The V and J genes are TRBV5-1 and TRBJ2-7; TRBD1 matches 9 bases. Looked up from germline, CDR1 is SGHRS and CDR2 is YFSETQ. This CDR3 has 14 residues. The junction had 1 base not matched to a gene; V was cut back by 2 bases and J by 1 base.